This note documents a single T cell receptor (beta chain) sequence. Antigen: not known. This specimen belongs to a study of cytomegalovirus exposure and HLA in healthy donors. The primer mix had 60 Vbeta and 13 Jbeta primers. Sequencing used immunoSEQ multiplex PCR; TCRdb keeps in-frame clones, though not all of them. Of 150,000 or so clones listed, over 75% are singletons. Healthy bone marrow donors made up the donors. Germline assignment: CDR1 SGHVS and CDR2 FNYEAQ. V was shortened by 4 bases and J by 6 bases, with 13 bases between the two germline ends. This CDR3 is built from 14 residues. General study findings and limits: What TCR beta sequences reportedly achieved was accurate prediction of HLA-A and HLA-B alleles in most subjects.

The sample taken for sequencing was PBMCs. The rearrangement joins TRBV7-6 to TRBJ1-5; TRBD1 might be the D (6 bases). This receptor was taken from a man under 40 in good health and CMV-seropositive. The CDR3 reads CASSYTIQGQPQHF. The CDR3 bases are TGTGCCAGCAGCTATACCATACAGGGTCAGCCCCAGCATTTT.